One sample yielded the 5 T cell receptor beta chains listed below, sequenced in a study of CD8 T cells in ankylosing spondylitis. Study results and caveats: Characteristic, it appeared, of ankylosing spondylitis blood was a TCR beta motif of about eight highly homologous variants.

Antigens of these TCRs are unknown. MiXCR, applied by TCRdb to the 5' RACE reads, yields one record per CDR3 protein. The data contain 400,000 or so distinct CDR3 sequences, approximately 26% of them seen just once; the ten biggest clones take up about 0.92%. Sequenced: blood, either unsorted or a sorted T cell fraction (not recorded which). The receptors stem from a male donor with ankylosing spondylitis.

V is TRBV15 and J is TRBJ2-2, with unresolved D. The germline CDR1 and CDR2 sequences are LNHNV and YYDKDF (reference sequence). This CDR3 spans 15 amino acids. Trimming shortened V by 0 bases and J by 3 bases, and 8 bases separated the two germline ends. This CDR3 is CATSRDLSYTGELFF. CDR3 DNA: TGTGCCACCAGCAGAGATTTAAGCTACACCGGGGAGCTGTTTTTT.

This chain connects TRBV12-3 or TRBV12-4 to TRBJ2-5, with 11 positions matching TRBD2. The length of the CDR3 is 15 residues. Unmatched junction bases numbered 8, after V lost 6 bases and J lost 5 bases. The CDR3 is CASSSGTSGGETQYF. The CDR3 coding sequence is TGTGCCAGCAGCTCTGGGACTAGCGGAGGGGAGACCCAGTACTTC.

This clonotype came up a few times. V usage is TRBV20-1 and J usage is TRBJ1-1; no clear D gene. The CDR3 is 14 amino acids. V lost 5 bases and J 2 bases, leaving 15 bases between the germline ends. CDR1 DFQATT and CDR2 SNEGSKA come from the germline V gene (reference sequence). Here the CDR3 DNA reads TGCAGTGCTGCCCGCCAGGACCCCAACACTGAAGCTTTCTTT. It translates to CSAARQDPNTEAFF.

This clonotype was recorded a few times. This chain joins TRBV29-1 and TRBJ1-1; TRBD1 aligns across 8 bases. Germline V gene sequence: CDR1 SQVTM, CDR2 ANQGSEA. This CDR3 comprises 12 residues. Losses at the gene ends were 6 bases for V and 5 bases for J; bases not matched to a gene: 5. The CDR3 protein is CSVGQGWTEAFF. The CDR3 DNA reads as TGCAGCGTCGGACAGGGTTGGACTGAAGCTTTCTTT.

J is TRBJ2-4 and V is TRBV27; 7 bases align to TRBD1. Germline CDR1 is MNHEY and CDR2 is SMNVEV (reference sequence). The CDR3 covers 16 residues. The J segment lost 0 bases and the V segment lost 4 bases, leaving 6 bases of the junction unmatched. CDR3 sequence reads: CASSYTGAIAKNIQYF. The CDR3 coding sequence is TGTGCCAGCAGTTATACAGGGGCGATAGCCAAAAACATTCAGTACTTC.